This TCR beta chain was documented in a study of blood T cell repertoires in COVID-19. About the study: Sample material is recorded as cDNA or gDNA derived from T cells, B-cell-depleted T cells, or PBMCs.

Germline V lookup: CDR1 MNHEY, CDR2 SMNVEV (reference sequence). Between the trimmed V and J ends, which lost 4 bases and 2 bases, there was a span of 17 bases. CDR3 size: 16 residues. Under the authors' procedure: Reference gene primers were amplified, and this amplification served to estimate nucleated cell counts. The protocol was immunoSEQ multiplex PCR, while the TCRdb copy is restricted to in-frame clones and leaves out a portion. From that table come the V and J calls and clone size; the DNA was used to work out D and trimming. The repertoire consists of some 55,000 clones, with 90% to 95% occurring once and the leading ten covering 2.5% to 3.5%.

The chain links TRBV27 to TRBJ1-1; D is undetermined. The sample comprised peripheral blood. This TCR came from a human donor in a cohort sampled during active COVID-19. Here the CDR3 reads CASSSPSGWPNTEAFF. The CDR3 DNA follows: TGTGCCAGCAGTTCTCCCTCGGGGTGGCCAAACACTGAAGCTTTCTTT.